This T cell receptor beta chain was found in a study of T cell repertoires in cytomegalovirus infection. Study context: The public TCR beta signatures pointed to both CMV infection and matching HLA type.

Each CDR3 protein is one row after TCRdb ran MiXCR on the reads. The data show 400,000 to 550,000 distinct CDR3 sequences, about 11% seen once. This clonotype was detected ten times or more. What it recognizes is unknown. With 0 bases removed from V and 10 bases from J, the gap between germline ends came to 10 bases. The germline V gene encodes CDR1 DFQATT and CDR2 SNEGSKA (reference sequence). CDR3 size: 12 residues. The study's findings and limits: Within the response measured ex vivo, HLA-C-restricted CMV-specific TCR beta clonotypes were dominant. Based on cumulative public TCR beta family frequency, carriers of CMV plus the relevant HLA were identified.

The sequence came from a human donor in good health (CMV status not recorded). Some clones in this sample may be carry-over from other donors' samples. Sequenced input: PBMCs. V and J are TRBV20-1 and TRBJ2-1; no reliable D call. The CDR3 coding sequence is TGCAGTGCTAGAGATAAGCGCCAAGAGCAGTTCTTC. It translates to CSARDKRQEQFF.